By share, the clone carrying this T cell receptor beta chain ranks as medium-sized. The antigen is undetermined. V was shortened by 0 bases and J by 2 bases, with 19 bases between the two germline ends. The CDR3 sequence is 18 residues long. The germline V gene has CDR1 MNHEY and CDR2 SMNVEV (reference sequence). This sample was included in a study of T cell responses to AZD1222 COVID-19 vaccine. Using immunoSEQ multiplex PCR, the repertoire was profiled, and TCRdb retains in-frame clones only, with some absent. The sample shows 93,000 or so clones, approximately 88% of them seen only once. Findings and limits, study-wide: Once two AZD1222 doses were given, Spike-specific TCR breadth and depth went up.

Sequenced material: peripheral blood, taken on day 0 of AZD1222 vaccination. This chain connects TRBV27 to TRBJ1-2; D not resolved. The receptor was isolated from an adult in good health. CDR3 in DNA: TGTGCCAGCAGTTTATCGATAGACGTACTAGGACGGAACTATGGCTACACCTTC. Protein sequence: CASSLSIDVLGRNYGYTF.